The 21 T cell receptor beta chains presented below share a single source sample, sequenced in a study of cytomegalovirus exposure and HLA in healthy donors (dated by TCRdb to the late 2010s). The library was prepared using the immunoSEQ multiplex PCR assay. A mixture of 60 forward primers for TCR Vbeta segments and 13 reverse primers for TCR Jbeta segments was used in the multiplex PCR. TCRdb holds this immuneACCESS table with in-frame rearrangements only. Some clones are missing; in checked studies, unresolved V genes explain under half, and the rest has no known cause. The sample data list 95,000 to 150,000 clones, and around 80% of these were observed just once. Approximately 10% of the sample is taken by the ten largest. The sample was PBMCs. Receptor source: a man under 40 in good health and CMV-seropositive.

The V gene is TRBV11-2, the J gene TRBJ2-5; 14 bases align to TRBD2. The CDR3 totals 16 residues. CDR1 and CDR2 (germline): SGHAT, FQNNGV. J gave up 5 bases and V 5 bases, and 7 bases lay outside the gene matches. Here the CDR3 DNA reads TGTGCCAGCAGCAAAGGGACTAGCGGGAGTAGGGAGACCCAGTACTTC. Amino acid sequence: CASSKGTSGSRETQYF.

The chain couples TRBV19 to TRBJ2-6, with D perhaps TRBD2 (5 bases). With 4 bases removed from V and 4 bases from J, the gap between germline ends came to 14 bases. Germline assignment: CDR1 LNHDA and CDR2 SQIVND (reference sequence). The CDR3 is 16 amino acids. The CDR3 sequence is CASSTLLVSGANVLTF. The CDR3 DNA follows: TGTGCCAGTAGTACCTTACTAGTCTCCGGGGCCAACGTCCTGACTTTC.

On this clone itself: The sample carries other DNA sequences with the same CDR3. The V call is TRBV4-3, the J call TRBJ1-1; 8 positions agree with TRBD1. This CDR3 region has 16 residues. The germline V gene has CDR1 LGHNA and CDR2 YSLEER. With V trimmed by 0 bases and J by 1 base, 4 bases remained unmatched. The CDR3 DNA sequence: TGCGCCAGCAGCCAAGATCCGCAGGGGGCGAACACTGAAGCTTTCTTT. This codes for CASSQDPQGANTEAFF.

V and J are TRBV10-3 and TRBJ2-3, with D perhaps TRBD2 (7 bases). V dropped 6 bases and J dropped 5 bases, with 15 bases sitting between them. The germline gives CDR1 ENHRY, CDR2 SYGVKD. CDR3 length: 14 residues. DNA for the CDR3: TGTGCCATCAGGGGGGGCGGGAGTAGAGATACGCAGTATTTT. This codes for CAIRGGGSRDTQYF.

The chain links TRBV27 to TRBJ2-2, with TRBD1 matching over 10 bases. The CDR3 loop spans 15 amino acids. Germline V gene sequence: CDR1 MNHEY, CDR2 SMNVEV (reference sequence). The V segment lost 7 bases and the J segment 5 bases; nucleotides outside the gene matches: 7. The CDR3 DNA is TGTGCCAGCAAGAGACAGGGGGCGGGGACCGGGGAGCTGTTTTTT. It codes for CASKRQGAGTGELFF.

The genes are TRBV6-4 and TRBJ2-2, with 7 bases that match TRBD2. Germline trimming cut 6 bases from V and 3 bases from J; bases unmatched to any gene: 13. The CDR3 runs 17 residues. In germline, CDR1 is MRHNA, CDR2 SNTAGT. For the CDR3, the DNA is TGTGCCAGCAGGGGTGGGGGAGGGGAATCGGACACCGGGGAGCTGTTTTTT. Its protein is CASRGGGGESDTGELFF.

This clone appeared a few times. The chain is built from TRBV5-5 and TRBJ2-1; D may be TRBD2 (5 bases). Germline CDR1 is SGHKS and CDR2 is YYEKEE (reference sequence). V lost 4 bases to trimming and J lost 1 base, with 12 bases between them. The CDR3 totals 15 residues. CDR3 nucleotides: TGTGCCAGCAGCCTGGGAGAGGGTTCCTACAATGAGCAGTTCTTC. This codes for CASSLGEGSYNEQFF. The entire variable domain, with the rest obtained from reference TRBV5-5 and TRBJ2-1, is as follows: DAGVTQSPTHLIKTRGQQVTLRCSPISGHKSVSWYQQVLGQGPQFIFQYYEKEERGRGNFPDRFSARQFPNYSSELNVNALLLGDSALYLCASSLGEGSYNEQFFGPGTRLTVL.

The chain uses TRBV6-5 and TRBJ2-3; 7 nucleotides match TRBD2. CDR1 and CDR2 from the germline V gene are MNHEY and SVGAGI. The length of the CDR3 is 15 residues. J was trimmed by 6 bases and V by 3 bases; bases with no gene match: 9. This chain's CDR3 is CASSYDRLAVDTQYF. CDR3 in DNA: TGTGCCAGCAGTTATGATCGGCTAGCGGTCGATACGCAGTATTTT.

A single count supports this clone. The V call is TRBV7-2, the J call TRBJ1-2, with D maybe TRBD1 (5 bases). Germline-derived CDR1 and CDR2 are SGHTA and FQGNSA. This CDR3 comprises 14 residues. V was shortened by 1 base and J by 8 bases, with 14 bases between the two germline ends. The DNA for the CDR3 is TGTGCCAGCAGCTTAGGCGGGGGAATGGGGGGCTACACCTTC. This translates into CASSLGGGMGGYTF.

The CDR3 bases are TGTGCCAGCAGCCAGGGACTAGCGGTAAATGAGCAGTTCTTC. Its protein is CASSQGLAVNEQFF. The chain links TRBV4-2 to TRBJ2-1, with 11 bases lining up with TRBD2. Germline CDR1 is LGHNA and CDR2 is YNFKEQ. CDR3 length: 14 amino acids. V shed 3 bases and J 7 bases; nucleotides not matched to a gene: 2.

This rearrangement joins TRBV28 to TRBJ1-3; TRBD1 matches 7 bases. Germline assignment: CDR1 MDHEN and CDR2 SYDVKM. The CDR3 is made up of 15 amino acids. After removal of 5 bases from V and 0 bases from J, the junction contained 4 bases not matched to a gene. The CDR3 region is CASSPGTDSGNTIYF. CDR3 DNA sequence: TGTGCCAGCAGTCCCGGGACAGACTCTGGAAACACCATATATTTT.

The gene calls are TRBV7-9 and TRBJ1-1, with D possibly matching TRBD1 (5 bases). Trimming removed 1 base at V and 2 bases at J, with 14 bases between. Germline assignment: CDR1 SEHNR and CDR2 FQNEAQ (reference sequence). This CDR3 spans 16 amino acids. The CDR3, as DNA: TGTGCCAGCAGCTTAGGCCAGCCAGGGATAAACACTGAAGCTTTCTTT. Amino acid sequence: CASSLGQPGINTEAFF.

The J gene is TRBJ1-5, the V gene TRBV19, with unresolved D. There are 16 residues in the CDR3. The ends were cut back, 1 base at V and 7 bases at J, with 17 bases in the middle. Per germline, CDR1 LNHDA and CDR2 SQIVND (reference sequence). In nucleotides, the CDR3 is TGTGCCAGTAGTATAGTCGCCAGTCCCCCAAGACAGCCCCAGCATTTT. Translated: CASSIVASPPRQPQHF.

This chain links TRBV14 with TRBJ1-2, with D possibly TRBD1 on 5 matching bases. The CDR3 is 14 residues long. CDR1 and CDR2 (germline): SGHDN, FVKESK. The ends were cut back, 0 bases at V and 8 bases at J, with 13 bases in the middle. In DNA, the CDR3 is TGTGCCAGCAGCCAAGACGGACAAATACGGGGCTACACCTTC. As protein: CASSQDGQIRGYTF.

The rearrangement links TRBV5-1 to TRBJ2-1; 12 bases map to TRBD2. The CDR3 covers 14 residues. V gave up 9 bases and J gave up 7 bases; unmatched junction bases: 8. Looked up from germline, CDR1 is SGHRS and CDR2 is YFSETQ. CDR3 amino acids: CATRGGTSGNEQFF. The DNA for the CDR3 is TGCGCCACCCGCGGGGGGACTAGCGGGAATGAGCAGTTCTTC.

This clone was found a few times. The CDR3 DNA is TGTGCCTGGATCTTCTCCGGGACTGAAGCTTTCTTT. The encoded protein is CAWIFSGTEAFF. This chain connects TRBV30 to TRBJ1-1, with no clear D. This CDR3 spans 12 amino acids. The V and J ends lost 4 bases and 5 bases respectively, with 11 bases between them. Germline-derived CDR1 and CDR2 are GTSNPN and SVGIG (reference sequence).

The rearrangement links TRBV11-2 to TRBJ2-7, with TRBD2 as a possible D gene (7 bases). The germline V and J ends were trimmed by 1 base and 5 bases, with 15 bases remaining between them. Germline V lookup: CDR1 SGHAT, CDR2 FQNNGV. The CDR3 has 15 amino acids. The CDR3 protein is CASSLVGVGGHEQYF. The CDR3 nucleotides read TGTGCCAGCAGCTTAGTTGGGGTGGGGGGGCACGAGCAGTACTTC.

This chain links TRBV29-1 with TRBJ1-3; 7 nucleotides agree with TRBD1. The CDR3 runs to 14 residues. Germline-derived CDR1 and CDR2 are SQVTM and ANQGSEA. The junction had 7 bases not matched to a gene; V was cut back by 5 bases and J by 3 bases. CDR3 residues: CSVKTGLDGNTIYF. CDR3 nucleotides: TGCAGCGTTAAGACAGGGTTAGATGGAAACACCATATATTTT. Looking up the rest from reference TRBV29-1 and TRBJ1-3 gives the full variable domain: SAVISQKPSRDICQRGTSLTIQCQVDSQVTMMFWYRQQPGQSLTLIATANQGSEATYESGFVIDKFPISRPNLTFSTLTVSNMSPEDSSIYLCSVKTGLDGNTIYFGEGSWLTVV.

The chain carries TRBV7-6 and TRBJ1-1; 8 bases fit TRBD1. Per the germline V gene, CDR1 is SGHVS and CDR2 is FNYEAQ. There are 15 residues in the CDR3. V lost 5 bases and J lost 2; bases outside the gene matches: 7. The CDR3 region has the DNA TGTGCCAGCAGCCCATTCGGGACAGGTAACACTGAAGCTTTCTTT. Translated, it gives CASSPFGTGNTEAFF.

The V and J genes are TRBV7-2 and TRBJ1-5, with TRBD1 as a possible D gene (5 bases). Germline V gene sequence: CDR1 SGHTA, CDR2 FQGNSA. CDR3 size: 15 residues. V lost 2 bases and J lost 5, with 13 bases in between. Written as DNA, the CDR3 is TGTGCCAGCAGCTTATATCGGGGGACGTATCAGCCCCAGCATTTT. Translation: CASSLYRGTYQPQHF. Drawing the rest from reference TRBV7-2 and TRBJ1-5, the complete variable domain is GAGVSQSPSNKVTEKGKDVELRCDPISGHTALYWYRQSLGQGLEFLIYFQGNSAPDKSGLPSDRFSAERTGGSVSTLTIQRTQQEDSAVYLCASSLYRGTYQPQHFGDGTRLSIL.

The V and J genes are TRBV5-6 and TRBJ2-7; the match to TRBD2 covers 11 bases. Germline CDR1 and CDR2: SGHDT and YYEEEE. J lost 0 bases, V lost 4 bases, and 9 bases had no gene match. This CDR3 spans 17 amino acids. In DNA, the CDR3 is TGTGCCAGCAGCGGGGGGACTAGCGGACGAGTCTCCTACGAGCAGTACTTC. Amino acids: CASSGGTSGRVSYEQYF.